One T cell receptor (beta chain) is described in this entry. The data were obtained in a study of blood T cell repertoires in COVID-19. Overall study context: The samples span acute and convalescent COVID-19 from the United States, Italy and Spain. The cDNA or gDNA used as material had been derived from T cells, B-cell-depleted T cells, or PBMCs.

Original processing notes: Reference gene primers were amplified, and this amplification served to estimate nucleated cell counts. The assay was immunoSEQ multiplex PCR, and TCRdb's table has in-frame clones only and misses some. V, J and clone size derive from that table, while D and trimming were established from the DNA sequence. Here the sample spans 62,000 or so clones, approximately 86% being singletons. The CDR3 loop spans 13 amino acids. The germline V and J ends were trimmed by 5 bases and 8 bases, with 15 bases remaining between them. The V gene's germline CDR1 is SGHTA and CDR2 FQGNSA. This chain uses TRBV7-2 with TRBJ1-2, with TRBD1 as a possible D gene (5 bases). The receptor's source is a woman in her sixties or seventies with acute or convalescent COVID-19. Sequencing was carried out using peripheral blood. The CDR3 loop reads CASSPRGGKGYTF. The DNA for the CDR3 is TGTGCCAGCAGCCCCCGGGGGGGTAAGGGCTACACCTTC.